What follows describes a single T cell receptor beta chain. Antigen unknown. Using unique molecular identifiers, the investigators prepared the TCRbeta library. Each CDR3 protein is one row after TCRdb ran MiXCR on the PCR reads. The sample lists about 870,000 distinct CDR3 sequences; 15% to 20% were seen once. The germline CDR1 and CDR2 sequences are MNHNS and SASEGT. The CDR3 consists of 16 residues. Trimming shortened V by 7 bases and J by 0 bases, and 18 bases separated the two germline ends. The data derive from a study of T-cell reconstitution after alpha-beta-depleted transplantation in children. Study-level points and caveats: Some patients' high day-60 TCRbeta diversity was traced to surviving recipient T cells and thymic progenitors. One year post-transplant, T-cell counts and diversity were largely derived from T cells produced anew. Where alpha-beta T cells came from about two months after transplant was reportedly several hundred expanded graft clones.

The sequence derives from a male patient younger than 18 who had a stem cell transplant for acute lymphoblastic leukemia, so the T cells may come from the graft donor. The sequenced sample was PBMCs, mostly from graft donor cells, obtained 360 days after TCRalphabeta/CD19-depleted stem cell transplant. This chain links TRBV6-1 with TRBJ1-1; no clear D gene. This CDR3 reads CASMSSRLLMNTEAFF. Here the CDR3 DNA reads TGTGCCAGCATGTCTAGCCGTCTACTCATGAACACTGAAGCTTTCTTT.